The sample holds one count of the clone carrying this TCR beta chain. Its specificity is unknown. Clones were sequenced by immunoSEQ multiplex PCR, and TCRdb holds only the in-frame ones, with some missing. The data show roughly 62,000 clones, over 70% seen once. The data are from a study of T cell responses to AZD1222 COVID-19 vaccine. General study results and limits: Among those given AZD1222, only 6 or 7 were seropositive at baseline. No repertoire was sampled before or during the peak T cell response, only after it. Vaccine-associated CD4 TCRs spanned spike, dominant at 160-218 and 743-854.

The CDR3 runs 15 residues. Germline CDR1 MDHEN, CDR2 SYDVKM. Deletions cut 4 bases from V and 0 bases from J, with 10 bases between. This sequence originates from an adult in good health. V and J are TRBV28 and TRBJ2-1; unclear D gene. Here the sequenced sample was peripheral blood, taken on day 0 of AZD1222 vaccination. CDR3 residues: CASSSEWSSYNEQFF. The CDR3 DNA follows: TGTGCCAGCAGTTCCGAGTGGAGCTCCTACAATGAGCAGTTCTTC.